This T cell receptor beta chain was obtained from a study of T cell repertoires in cytomegalovirus infection. V dropped 11 bases and J dropped 2 bases, with 13 bases sitting between them. The CDR3 consists of 13 residues. This clonotype was seen only a few times. Its antigen remains unknown. In TCRdb, the reads were re-called with MiXCR into one record per CDR3 protein. The repertoire consists of about 770,000 distinct CDR3 sequences, with about 27% occurring once and the leading ten covering over 10%. This sequence originates from a human donor in good health (CMV status not recorded). Some clones in this sample may be carry-over from other donors' samples. This sample comprised cultured CD8+ T cells from PBMCs, obtained from culture after CMV antigen stimulation. The V gene is TRBV12-3 or TRBV12-4, the J gene TRBJ1-3, with no clear D. The CDR3 sequence: CAQRKVAGNTIYF. DNA for the CDR3: TGTGCCCAGCGAAAGGTGGCTGGAAACACCATATATTTT.